This TCR beta chain was obtained from a study of blood T cell repertoires in COVID-19. Whole-study context: Spain, Italy and the United States supplied samples that represented acute and convalescent COVID-19. PBMCs, B-cell-depleted T cells, or T cells were the source of the cDNA or gDNA that made up the material.

Trimming shortened V by 4 bases and J by 13 bases, and 11 bases separated the two germline ends. Germline V lookup: CDR1 SGHDN, CDR2 FVKESK. This CDR3 is 11 amino acids long. In the source study's methods: The authors estimated nucleated cell counts from reference gene primer amplification. The protocol was immunoSEQ multiplex PCR, while the TCRdb copy is restricted to in-frame clones and leaves out a portion. The D gene and trimming were derived from the DNA, and the V and J assignments and clone size from that table. The profile covers over 100,000 clones, with roughly four fifths appearing a single time and 7% to 9.5% taken by the ten largest.

The source of this sequence is a man aged 65 to 79 with acute or convalescent COVID-19. This chain links TRBV14 with TRBJ2-1, with D possibly being TRBD2 (6 bases). Sequencing input: peripheral blood. The CDR3 nucleotides are TGTGCCAGCAGCCCGGGACTGAAACAGTTCTTC. It specifies CASSPGLKQFF.